This T cell receptor beta chain was obtained from a study of T cells in Graves' hyperthyroidism and ophthalmopathy. Findings and limits, study-wide: Ophthalmopathy was predicted by the model a median of roughly 6.6 months ahead of onset.

Researchers amplified the TCR beta CDR3 regions from RNA transcripts. Carried out on the TCR CDR3, a first-round RT-PCR used the HTBI primer set. TCRdb used MiXCR to reprocess the multiplex PCR reads, holding one entry per CDR3 protein. The top ten hold 7.5% to 8.5% of the sample, which has about 610,000 distinct CDR3 sequences, more than 45% seen once. A word on this clonotype: Its specificity is not known.

The sequence came from a woman younger than 35 with Graves' hyperthyroidism. The sequenced sample consisted of peripheral blood or thyroid tissue (not recorded which).

CDR3 in amino acids: CASSQLAGVFETQYF. The CDR3 DNA is TGTGCCAGCAGTCAACTAGCGGGAGTCTTTGAGACCCAGTACTTC. V and J are TRBV7-9 and TRBJ2-5; TRBD2 matches 11 bases. The CDR3 runs to 15 residues. The germline CDR1 and CDR2 sequences are SEHNR and FQNEAQ (reference sequence). The junction had 8 bases not matched to a gene; V was cut back by 6 bases and J by 5 bases.